The clone carrying this TCR beta chain was picked up a small number of times. Its antigen is currently unknown. Primers: 60 Vbeta forward and 13 Jbeta reverse. Data came from immunoSEQ multiplex PCR; TCRdb stores just in-frame clones and leaves some out. This table has about 150,000 clones, 9.4% appearing once. The length of the CDR3 is 15 residues. Germline V lookup: CDR1 MRHNA, CDR2 SNTAGT. V dropped 4 bases and J dropped 4; count of bases not matched to a gene: 5. The sample comes from a study of cytomegalovirus exposure and HLA in healthy donors. Looking at the study overall: Early released data had around 88 million unique TCRs, all coming from HLA-typed donors.

Regarding the study as a whole: In a later analysis, a missense DCLRE1C variant was linked to TCR beta V- and J-gene trimming.

This clonotype was obtained from a male donor in good health and CMV-seronegative. V gene TRBV6-4 combines with J gene TRBJ2-2, with 8 bases matching TRBD2. The sample comprised PBMCs. CDR3 in amino acids: CASSVLAGPTGELFF. As DNA, the CDR3 is TGTGCCAGCAGTGTGCTAGCGGGCCCCACCGGGGAGCTGTTTTTT.